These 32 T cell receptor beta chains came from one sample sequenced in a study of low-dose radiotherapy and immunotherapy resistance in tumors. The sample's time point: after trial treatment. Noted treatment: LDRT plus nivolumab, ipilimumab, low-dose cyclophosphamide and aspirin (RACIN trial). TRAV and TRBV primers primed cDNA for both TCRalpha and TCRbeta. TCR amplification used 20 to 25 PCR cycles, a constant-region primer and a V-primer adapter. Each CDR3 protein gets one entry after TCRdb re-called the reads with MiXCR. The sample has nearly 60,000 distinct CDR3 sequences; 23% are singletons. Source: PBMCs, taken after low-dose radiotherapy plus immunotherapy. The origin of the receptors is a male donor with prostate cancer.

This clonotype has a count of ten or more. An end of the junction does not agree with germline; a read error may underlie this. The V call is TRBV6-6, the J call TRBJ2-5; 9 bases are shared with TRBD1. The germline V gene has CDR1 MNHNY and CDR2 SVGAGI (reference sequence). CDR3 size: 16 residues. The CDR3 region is CASSNTAGTGQVTQYF. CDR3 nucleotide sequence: TGTGCCAGCAGCAACACGGCCGGGACAGGGCAAGTGACCCAGTACTTC.

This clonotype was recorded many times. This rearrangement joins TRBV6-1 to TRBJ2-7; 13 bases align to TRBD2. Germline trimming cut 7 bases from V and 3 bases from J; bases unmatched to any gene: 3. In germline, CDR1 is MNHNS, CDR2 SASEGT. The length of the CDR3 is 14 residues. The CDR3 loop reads CASKTSGGIYEQYF. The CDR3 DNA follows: TGTGCCAGCAAGACTAGCGGGGGGATCTACGAGCAGTACTTC.

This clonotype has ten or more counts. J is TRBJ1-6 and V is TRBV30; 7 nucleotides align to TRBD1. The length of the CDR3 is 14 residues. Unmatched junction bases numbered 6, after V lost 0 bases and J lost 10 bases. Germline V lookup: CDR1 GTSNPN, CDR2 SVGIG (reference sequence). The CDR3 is CAWSVGGSGSPLHF. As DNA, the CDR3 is TGTGCCTGGAGTGTAGGGGGCTCAGGGTCACCCCTCCACTTT.

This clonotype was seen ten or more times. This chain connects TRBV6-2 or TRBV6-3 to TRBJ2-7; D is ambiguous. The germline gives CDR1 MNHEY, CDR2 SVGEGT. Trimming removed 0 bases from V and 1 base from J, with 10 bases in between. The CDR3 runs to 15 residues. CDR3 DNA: TGTGCCAGCAGTTACTCAGGGTGGTTTTCCTACGAGCAGTACTTC. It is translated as CASSYSGWFSYEQYF.

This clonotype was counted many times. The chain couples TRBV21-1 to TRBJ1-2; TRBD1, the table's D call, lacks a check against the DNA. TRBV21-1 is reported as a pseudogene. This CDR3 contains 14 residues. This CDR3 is CASSKAGGGYGYTF. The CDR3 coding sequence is TGTGCCAGCAGCAAAGCAGGGGGTGGCTATGGCTACACCTTC.

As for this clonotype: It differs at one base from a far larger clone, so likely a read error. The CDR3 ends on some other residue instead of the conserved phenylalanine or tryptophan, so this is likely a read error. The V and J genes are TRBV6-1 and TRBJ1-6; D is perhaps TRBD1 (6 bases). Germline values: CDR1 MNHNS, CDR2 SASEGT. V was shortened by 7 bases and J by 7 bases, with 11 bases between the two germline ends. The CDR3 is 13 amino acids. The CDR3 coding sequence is TGTGCCAGCAAGGGGCAGGGGAATTCACCCCTCCACGTT. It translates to CASKGQGNSPLHV.

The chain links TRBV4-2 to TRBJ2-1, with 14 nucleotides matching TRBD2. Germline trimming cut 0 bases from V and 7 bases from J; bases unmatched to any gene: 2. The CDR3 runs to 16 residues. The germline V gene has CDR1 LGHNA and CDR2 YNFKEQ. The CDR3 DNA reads TGTGCCAGCAGCCAAGAGACTAGCGGGGGGGGTAATGAGCAGTTCTTC. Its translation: CASSQETSGGGNEQFF.

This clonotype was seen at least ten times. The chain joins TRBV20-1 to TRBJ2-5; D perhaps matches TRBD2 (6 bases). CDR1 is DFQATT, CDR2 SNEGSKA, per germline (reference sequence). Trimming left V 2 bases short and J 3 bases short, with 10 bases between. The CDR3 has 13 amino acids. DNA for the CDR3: TGCAGTGCTAGAAGTTGGGGGGAAGAGACCCAGTACTTC. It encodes CSARSWGEETQYF.

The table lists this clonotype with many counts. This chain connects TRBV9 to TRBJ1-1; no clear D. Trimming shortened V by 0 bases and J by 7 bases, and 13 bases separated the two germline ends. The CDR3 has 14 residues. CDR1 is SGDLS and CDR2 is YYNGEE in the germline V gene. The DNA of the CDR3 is TGTGCCAGCAGCGTAGAAGTGTGGGGAAATGAAGCTTTCTTT. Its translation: CASSVEVWGNEAFF.

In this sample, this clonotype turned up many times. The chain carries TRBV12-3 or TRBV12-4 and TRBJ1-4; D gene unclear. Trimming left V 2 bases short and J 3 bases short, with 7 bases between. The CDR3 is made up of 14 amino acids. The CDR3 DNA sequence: TGTGCCAGCAGTTTAAGCGGGGCTAATGAAAAACTGTTTTTT. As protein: CASSLSGANEKLFF.

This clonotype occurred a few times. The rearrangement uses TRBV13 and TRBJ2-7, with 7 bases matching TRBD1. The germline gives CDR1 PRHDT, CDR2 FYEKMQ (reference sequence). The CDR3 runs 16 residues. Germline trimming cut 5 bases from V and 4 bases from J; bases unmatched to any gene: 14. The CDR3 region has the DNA TGTGCCAGCAGCAGCCACAGGGGACCCCTGGTATACGAGCAGTACTTC. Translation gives CASSSHRGPLVYEQYF.

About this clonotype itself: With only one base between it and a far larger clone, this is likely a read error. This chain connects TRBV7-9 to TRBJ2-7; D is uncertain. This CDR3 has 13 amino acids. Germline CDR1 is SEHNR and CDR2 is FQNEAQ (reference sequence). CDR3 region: CASSNSWNYEQNF. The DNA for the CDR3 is TGTGCCAGCAGCAACAGTTGGAACTACGAGCAGAACTTC.

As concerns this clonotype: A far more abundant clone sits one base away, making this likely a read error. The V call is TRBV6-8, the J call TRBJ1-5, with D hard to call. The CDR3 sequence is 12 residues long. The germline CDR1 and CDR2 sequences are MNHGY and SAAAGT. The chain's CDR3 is CACSQGNQPQHF. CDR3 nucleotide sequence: TGTGCCTGCAGTCAAGGCAATCAGCCCCAGCATTTT.

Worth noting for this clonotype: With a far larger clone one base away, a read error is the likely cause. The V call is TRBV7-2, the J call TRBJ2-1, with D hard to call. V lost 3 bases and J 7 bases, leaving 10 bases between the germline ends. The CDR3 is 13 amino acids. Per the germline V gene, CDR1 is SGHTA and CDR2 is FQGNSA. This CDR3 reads CASSFQLLNEQFF. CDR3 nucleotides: TGTGCCAGCAGCTTTCAACTTTTAAATGAGCAGTTCTTC.

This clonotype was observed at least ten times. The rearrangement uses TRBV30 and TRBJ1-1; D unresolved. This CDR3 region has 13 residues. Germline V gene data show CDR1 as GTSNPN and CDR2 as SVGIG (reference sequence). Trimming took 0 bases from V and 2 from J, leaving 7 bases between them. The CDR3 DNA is TGTGCCTGGAGTGTAGCCCACAACACTGAAGCTTTCTTT. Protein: CAWSVAHNTEAFF.

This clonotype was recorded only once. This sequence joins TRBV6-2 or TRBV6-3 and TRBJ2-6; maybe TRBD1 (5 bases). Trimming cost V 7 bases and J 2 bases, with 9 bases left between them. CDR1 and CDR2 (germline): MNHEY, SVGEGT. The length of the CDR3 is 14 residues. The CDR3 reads CASKTDAGANVLTF. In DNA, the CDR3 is TGTGCCAGCAAGACAGATGCTGGGGCCAACGTCCTGACTTTC.

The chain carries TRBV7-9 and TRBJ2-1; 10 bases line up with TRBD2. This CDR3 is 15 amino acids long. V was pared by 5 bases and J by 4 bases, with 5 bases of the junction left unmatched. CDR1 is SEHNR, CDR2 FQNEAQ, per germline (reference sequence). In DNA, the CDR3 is TGTGCCAGCAGCCACGGACTAGCGGAGTACAATGAGCAGTTCTTC. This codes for CASSHGLAEYNEQFF.

CDR3: CASSPGTSGGLRVFF. The CDR3 DNA reads TGTGCCAGCAGTCCGGGGACTAGTGGTGGACTTAGGGTGTTCTTC. This chain connects TRBV12-3 or TRBV12-4 to TRBJ2-1; 8 nucleotides line up with TRBD2. The CDR3 sequence is 15 residues long. V trimming: 5 bases; J trimming: 15 bases; junction bases outside the gene matches: 18.

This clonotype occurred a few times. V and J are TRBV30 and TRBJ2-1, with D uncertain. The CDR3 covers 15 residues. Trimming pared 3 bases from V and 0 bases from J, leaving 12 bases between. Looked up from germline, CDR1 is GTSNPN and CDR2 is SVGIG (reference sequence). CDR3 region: CAWSPLENSYNEQFF. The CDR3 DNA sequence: TGTGCCTGGAGCCCATTAGAGAACTCCTACAATGAGCAGTTCTTC.

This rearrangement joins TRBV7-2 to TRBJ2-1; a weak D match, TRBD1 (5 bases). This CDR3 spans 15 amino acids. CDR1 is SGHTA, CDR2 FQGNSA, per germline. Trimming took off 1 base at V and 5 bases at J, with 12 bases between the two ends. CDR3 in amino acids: CASSLDPGFHNEQFF. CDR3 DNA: TGTGCCAGCAGCTTAGACCCAGGGTTCCACAATGAGCAGTTCTTC.

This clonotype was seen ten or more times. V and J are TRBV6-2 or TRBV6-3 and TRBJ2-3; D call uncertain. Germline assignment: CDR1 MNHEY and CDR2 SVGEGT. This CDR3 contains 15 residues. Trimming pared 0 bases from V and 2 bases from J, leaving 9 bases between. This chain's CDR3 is CASSYSGYPTDTQYF. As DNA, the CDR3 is TGTGCCAGCAGTTACTCTGGCTACCCCACAGATACGCAGTATTTT.

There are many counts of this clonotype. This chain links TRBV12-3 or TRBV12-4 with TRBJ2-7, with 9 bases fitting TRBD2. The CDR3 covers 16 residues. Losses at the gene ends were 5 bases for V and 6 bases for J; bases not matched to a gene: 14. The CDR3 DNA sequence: TGTGCCAGCAGTCCCCACCTCGGGACTAGCAGGACCGAGCAGTACTTC. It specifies CASSPHLGTSRTEQYF.

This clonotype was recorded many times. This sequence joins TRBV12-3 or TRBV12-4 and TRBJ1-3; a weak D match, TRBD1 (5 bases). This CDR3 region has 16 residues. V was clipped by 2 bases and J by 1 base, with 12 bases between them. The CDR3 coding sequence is TGTGCCAGCAGTTTAAACAGGCCATCATCTGGAAACACCATATATTTT. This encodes CASSLNRPSSGNTIYF.

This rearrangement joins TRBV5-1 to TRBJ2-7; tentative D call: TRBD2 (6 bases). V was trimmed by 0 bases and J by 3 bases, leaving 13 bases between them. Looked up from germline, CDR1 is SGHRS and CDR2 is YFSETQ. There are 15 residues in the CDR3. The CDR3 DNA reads TGCGCCAGCAGCTTGGGGGGTAGCGGATTCTACGAGCAGTACTTC. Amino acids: CASSLGGSGFYEQYF.

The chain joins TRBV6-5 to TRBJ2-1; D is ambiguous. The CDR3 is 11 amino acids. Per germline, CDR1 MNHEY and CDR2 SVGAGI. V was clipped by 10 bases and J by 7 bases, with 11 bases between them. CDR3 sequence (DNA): TGTGCCATTGGTGTTAAGAATGAGCAGTTCTTC. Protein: CAIGVKNEQFF.

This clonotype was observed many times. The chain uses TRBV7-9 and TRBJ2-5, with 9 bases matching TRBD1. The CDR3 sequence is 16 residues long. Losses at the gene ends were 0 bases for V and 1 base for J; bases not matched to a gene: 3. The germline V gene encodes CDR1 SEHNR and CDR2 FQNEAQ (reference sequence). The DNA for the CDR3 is TGTGCCAGCAGCTTAGCCTTGACAGGGGGCCAAGAGACCCAGTACTTC. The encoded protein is CASSLALTGGQETQYF.

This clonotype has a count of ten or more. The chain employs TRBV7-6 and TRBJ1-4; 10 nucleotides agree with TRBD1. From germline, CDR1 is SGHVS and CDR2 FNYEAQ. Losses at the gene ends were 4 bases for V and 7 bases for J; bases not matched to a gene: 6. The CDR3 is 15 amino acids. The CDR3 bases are TGTGCCAGCAGCTCTGCCGGGACAGGGGCTGAAAAACTGTTTTTT. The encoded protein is CASSSAGTGAEKLFF.

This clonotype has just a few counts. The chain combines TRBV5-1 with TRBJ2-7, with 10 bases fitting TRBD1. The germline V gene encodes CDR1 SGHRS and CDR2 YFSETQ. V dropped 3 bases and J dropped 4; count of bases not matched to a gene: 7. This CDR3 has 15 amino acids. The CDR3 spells CASSYAGQGEYEQYF. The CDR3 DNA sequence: TGCGCCAGCAGCTACGCCGGACAGGGGGAGTACGAGCAGTACTTC. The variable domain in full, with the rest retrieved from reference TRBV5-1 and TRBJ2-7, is KAGVTQTPRYLIKTRGQQVTLSCSPISGHRSVSWYQQTPGQGLQFLFEYFSETQRNKGNFPGRFSGRQFSNSRSEMNVSTLELGDSALYLCASSYAGQGEYEQYFGPGTRLTVT.

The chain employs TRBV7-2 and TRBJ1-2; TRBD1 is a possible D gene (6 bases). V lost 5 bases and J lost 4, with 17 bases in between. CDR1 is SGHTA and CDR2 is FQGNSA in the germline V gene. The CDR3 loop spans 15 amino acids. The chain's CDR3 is CASSPTWGGRYGYTF. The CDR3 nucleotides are TGTGCCAGCAGCCCTACGTGGGGGGGCCGCTATGGCTACACCTTC.

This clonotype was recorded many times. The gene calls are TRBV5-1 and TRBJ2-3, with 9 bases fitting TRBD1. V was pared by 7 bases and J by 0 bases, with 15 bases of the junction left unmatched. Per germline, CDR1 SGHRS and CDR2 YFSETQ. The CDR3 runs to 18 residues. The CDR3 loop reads CASRPGQGMITSTDTQYF. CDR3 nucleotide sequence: TGCGCCAGCCGACCGGGACAGGGCATGATTACAAGCACAGATACGCAGTATTTT.

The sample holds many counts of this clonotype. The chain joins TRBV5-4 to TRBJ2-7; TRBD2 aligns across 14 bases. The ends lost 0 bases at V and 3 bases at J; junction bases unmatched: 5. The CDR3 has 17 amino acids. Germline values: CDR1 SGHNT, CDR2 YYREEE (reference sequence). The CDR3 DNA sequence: TGTGCCAGCAGCTTGGTTGGACTAGCGGGGGGCCGCTACGAGCAGTACTTC. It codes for CASSLVGLAGGRYEQYF.

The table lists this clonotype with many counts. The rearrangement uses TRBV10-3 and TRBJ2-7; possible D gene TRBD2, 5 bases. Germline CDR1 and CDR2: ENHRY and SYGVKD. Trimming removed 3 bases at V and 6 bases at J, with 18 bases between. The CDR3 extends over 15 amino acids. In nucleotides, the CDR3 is TGTGCCATCAGTGAAGAGGGAAGCCACTCGGGCGAGCAGTACTTC. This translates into CAISEEGSHSGEQYF.